Following are 2 T cell receptor beta chains from one sample sequenced in a study of early T cells in non-severe SARS-CoV-2 infection. TCRdb passed the 5' RACE reads through MiXCR, listing each CDR3 protein once. The table lists about 92,000 distinct CDR3 sequences, 14% of them singletons. Sequencing used whole blood. These receptors came from an adult who was a healthcare worker with PCR-confirmed SARS-CoV-2 infection or an uninfected control (not recorded which).

The J gene is TRBJ1-1, the V gene TRBV20-1; no reliable D call. Germline values: CDR1 DFQATT, CDR2 SNEGSKA (reference sequence). V gave up 6 bases and J gave up 13 bases, with 21 bases separating them. This CDR3 is built from 12 residues. The CDR3 DNA reads as TGCAGTGCCGCCGCGGCACGGTCCTTCGGTTTCTTT. It is translated as CSAAAARSFGFF.

J is TRBJ2-7 and V is TRBV2, with 7 bases fitting TRBD2. Germline V gene sequence: CDR1 SNHLY, CDR2 FYNNEI. This CDR3 contains 15 residues. V shed 7 bases and J 4 bases; nucleotides not matched to a gene: 13. The CDR3, as DNA: TGTGCCAGCAAAGCCGATAGGGGAGGGTCGTACGAGCAGTACTTC. Translated, it gives CASKADRGGSYEQYF.